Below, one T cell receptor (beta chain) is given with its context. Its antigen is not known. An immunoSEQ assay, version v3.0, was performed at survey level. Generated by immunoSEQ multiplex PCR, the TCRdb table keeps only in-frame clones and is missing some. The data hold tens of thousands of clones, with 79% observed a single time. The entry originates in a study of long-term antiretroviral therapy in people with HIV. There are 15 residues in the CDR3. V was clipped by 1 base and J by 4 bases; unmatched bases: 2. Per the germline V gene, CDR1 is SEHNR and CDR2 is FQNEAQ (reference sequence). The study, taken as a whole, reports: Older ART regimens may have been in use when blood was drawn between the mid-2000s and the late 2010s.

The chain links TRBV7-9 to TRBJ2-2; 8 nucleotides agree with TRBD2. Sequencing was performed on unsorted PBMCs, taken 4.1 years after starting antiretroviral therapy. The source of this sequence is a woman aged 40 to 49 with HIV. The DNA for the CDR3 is TGTGCCAGCAGCTTAGAGGGACTAGGCACCGGGGAGCTGTTTTTT. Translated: CASSLEGLGTGELFF.